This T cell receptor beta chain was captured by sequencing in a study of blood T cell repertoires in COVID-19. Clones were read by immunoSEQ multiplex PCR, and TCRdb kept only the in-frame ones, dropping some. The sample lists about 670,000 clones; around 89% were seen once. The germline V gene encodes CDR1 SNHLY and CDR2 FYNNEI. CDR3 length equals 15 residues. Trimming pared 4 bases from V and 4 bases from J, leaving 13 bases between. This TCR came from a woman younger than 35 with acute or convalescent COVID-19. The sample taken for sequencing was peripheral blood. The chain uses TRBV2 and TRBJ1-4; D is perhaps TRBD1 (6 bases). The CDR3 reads CASSVTGWVNEKLFF. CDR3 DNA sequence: TGTGCCAGCAGTGTCACAGGGTGGGTTAATGAAAAACTGTTTTTT.